The clone carrying this T cell receptor beta chain was counted between two and nine times. Its target is not known. This entry is derived from a study of blood T cells in healthy people across ages. General study findings and limits: Fewer expanded clones and more diversity marked long-lived versus aged donors.

A J-beta primer mix and a sample-barcoded 5' primer were used in a second PCR of roughly 6 to 12 cycles. TCRdb redid the calling of the 5' RACE reads with MiXCR, one entry per CDR3 protein. The table has approximately 780,000 distinct CDR3 sequences, 25% to 30% seen once; the top ten hold about 3%. This sample also appeared in a second study, on T cells of mothers and their children.

This clonotype was obtained from a boy aged 5-17 years in good health. Material: blood.

The CDR3 DNA is TGTGCCAGCGACACCACCCTTTCGGGCGGGACGGAAGACAATGAGCAGTTCTTC. It encodes CASDTTLSGGTEDNEQFF. The rearrangement joins TRBV12-3 or TRBV12-4 to TRBJ2-5; TRBD2 might be the D (6 bases). The end of the DNA fits TRBJ2-1 better, so the J call may be wrong. The CDR3 sequence is 18 residues long.